The clone carrying this TCR beta chain came up once. Its target is not known. Treatment specified: about 20 received Ad26.COV2.S at low or high dose, single or two shots; 5 received placebo; per-sample allocation not given. Sampling happened 63 days after the first vaccine or placebo injection. The sample originates from a study of Ad26.COV2.S vaccination and SARS-CoV-2 variants. In the study overall: Dosing was one shot or two shots 56 days apart. Study results and caveats: Recipients of vaccine and of placebo showed similar breadth of their non-spike TCR repertoires.

Only in-frame clones appear in the TCRdb table, and some are missing; sequencing was by immunoSEQ multiplex PCR. The profile covers about 680,000 clones, with about 89% appearing a single time and approximately 1.5% taken by the ten largest. V was shortened by 5 bases and J by 3 bases, with 10 bases between the two germline ends. Germline values: CDR1 GTSNPN, CDR2 SVGIG (reference sequence). This CDR3 spans 12 amino acids. The genes are TRBV30 and TRBJ1-1; weak D call: TRBD1 (5 bases). The sequencing here drew on peripheral blood, taken in a trial of Ad26.COV2.S vaccine versus placebo. This TCR derives from a person aged 18-65 years who received the Ad26.COV2.S COVID-19 vaccine or a placebo. The CDR3 bases are TGTGCCTGGGGCTTAGGGGACACTGAAGCTTTCTTT. It is translated as CAWGLGDTEAFF.